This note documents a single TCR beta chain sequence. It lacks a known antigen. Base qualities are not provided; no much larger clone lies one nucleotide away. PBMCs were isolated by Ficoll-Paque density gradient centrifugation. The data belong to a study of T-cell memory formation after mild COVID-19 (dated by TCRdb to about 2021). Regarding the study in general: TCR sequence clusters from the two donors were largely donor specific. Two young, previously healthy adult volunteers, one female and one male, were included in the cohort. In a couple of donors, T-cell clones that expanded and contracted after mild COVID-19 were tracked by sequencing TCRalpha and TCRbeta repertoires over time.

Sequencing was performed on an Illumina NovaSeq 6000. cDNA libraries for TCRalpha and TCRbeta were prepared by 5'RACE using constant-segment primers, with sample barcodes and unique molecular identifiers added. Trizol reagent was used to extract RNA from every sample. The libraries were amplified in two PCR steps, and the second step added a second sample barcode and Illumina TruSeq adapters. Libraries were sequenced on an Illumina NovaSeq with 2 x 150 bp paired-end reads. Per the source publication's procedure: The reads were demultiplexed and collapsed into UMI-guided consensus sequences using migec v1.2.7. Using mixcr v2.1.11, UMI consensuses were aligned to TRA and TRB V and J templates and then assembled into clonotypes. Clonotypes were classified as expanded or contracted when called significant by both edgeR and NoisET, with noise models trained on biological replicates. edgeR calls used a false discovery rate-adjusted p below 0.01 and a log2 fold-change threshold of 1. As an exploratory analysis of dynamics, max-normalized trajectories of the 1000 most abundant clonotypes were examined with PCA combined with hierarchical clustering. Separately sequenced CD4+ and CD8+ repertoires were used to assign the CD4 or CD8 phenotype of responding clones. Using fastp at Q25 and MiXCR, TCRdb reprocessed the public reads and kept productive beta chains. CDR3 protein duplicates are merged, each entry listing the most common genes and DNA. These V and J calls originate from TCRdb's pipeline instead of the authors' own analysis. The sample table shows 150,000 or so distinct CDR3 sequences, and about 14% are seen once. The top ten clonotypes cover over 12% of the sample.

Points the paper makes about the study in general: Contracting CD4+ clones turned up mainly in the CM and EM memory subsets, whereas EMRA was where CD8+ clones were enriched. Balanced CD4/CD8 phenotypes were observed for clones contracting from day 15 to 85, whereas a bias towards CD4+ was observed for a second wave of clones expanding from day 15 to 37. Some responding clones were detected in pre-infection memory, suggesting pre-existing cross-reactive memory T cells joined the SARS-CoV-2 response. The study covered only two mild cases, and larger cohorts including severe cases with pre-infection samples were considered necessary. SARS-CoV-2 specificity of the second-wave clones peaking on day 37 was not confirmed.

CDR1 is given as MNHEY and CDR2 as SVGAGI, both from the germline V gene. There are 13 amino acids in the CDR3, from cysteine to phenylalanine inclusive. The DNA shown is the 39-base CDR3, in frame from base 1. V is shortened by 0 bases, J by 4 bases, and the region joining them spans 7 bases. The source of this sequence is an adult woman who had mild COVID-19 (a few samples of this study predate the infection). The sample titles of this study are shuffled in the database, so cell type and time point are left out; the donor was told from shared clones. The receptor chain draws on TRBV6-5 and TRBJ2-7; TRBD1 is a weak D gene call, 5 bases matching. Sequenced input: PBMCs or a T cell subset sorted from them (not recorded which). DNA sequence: TGTGCCAGCAGTTACTCGGCAGGGTACGAGCAGTACTTC. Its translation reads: CASSYSAGYEQYF.